A single sample gave rise to the 12 T cell receptor beta chains below, sequenced in a study of cytomegalovirus exposure and HLA in healthy donors. Assay: immunoSEQ multiplex PCR; the TCRdb copy retains only in-frame clones and omits some. Of 45,000 to 70,000 clones detected, roughly 93% appear once; the ten largest clones hold approximately 6.3%. Material for sequencing was PBMCs. Receptor source: a woman under 30 in good health and CMV-seronegative.

This chain links TRBV5-6 with TRBJ1-1; D is unresolved. CDR1 SGHDT and CDR2 YYEEEE come from the germline V gene. This CDR3 has 15 amino acids. V lost 1 base, J lost 3 bases, and 13 bases lay in between. The CDR3 reads CASSLTILSYTEAFF. In DNA form, the CDR3 reads TGTGCCAGCAGCTTGACTATACTGTCTTACACTGAAGCTTTCTTT.

The gene calls are TRBV6-6 and TRBJ2-5; tentatively, D is TRBD2 (5 bases). CDR1 is MNHNY, CDR2 SVGAGI, per germline (reference sequence). Trimming left V 1 base short and J 1 base short, with 7 bases between. This CDR3 comprises 14 residues. CDR3 loop: CASSYLGAQETQYF. As DNA, the CDR3 is TGTGCCAGCAGTTACTTGGGAGCCCAAGAGACCCAGTACTTC.

The chain couples TRBV27 to TRBJ2-7, with 7 bases aligning to TRBD1. Per germline, CDR1 MNHEY and CDR2 SMNVEV (reference sequence). J gave up 6 bases and V 6 bases, and 11 bases lay outside the gene matches. The CDR3 covers 14 residues. CDR3 sequence reads: CASRGPNRGGEQYV. The CDR3 nucleotides are TGTGCCAGCAGGGGACCAAACAGGGGTGGCGAGCAGTACGTC.

The chain recombines TRBV5-6 with TRBJ2-2; D might be TRBD2 (5 bases). Germline CDR1 SGHDT, CDR2 YYEEEE. The CDR3 extends over 12 amino acids. Deletions cut 3 bases from V and 8 bases from J, with 8 bases between. CDR3 nucleotide sequence: TGTGCCAGCAGCTCGCGGGTGGGGGAGCTGTTTTTT. It specifies CASSSRVGELFF.

This clone was found once. The V gene is TRBV13, the J gene TRBJ2-7; 11 positions match TRBD2. The CDR3 is made up of 13 amino acids. The germline gives CDR1 PRHDT, CDR2 FYEKMQ (reference sequence). The trim removed 5 bases at V and 5 bases at J, leaving 2 bases unmatched. The CDR3 loop reads CASSPLAGDEQYF. The CDR3 DNA reads TGTGCCAGCAGCCCACTAGCGGGGGACGAGCAGTACTTC.

The V and J genes are TRBV7-6 and TRBJ1-1; D remains ambiguous. The CDR3 contains 15 residues. Between the trimmed V and J ends, which lost 5 bases and 4 bases, there was a span of 17 bases. In germline, CDR1 is SGHVS, CDR2 FNYEAQ. The CDR3 region is CASSILTGSGTEAFF. In nucleotides, the CDR3 is TGTGCCAGCAGCATTCTTACGGGTTCTGGCACTGAAGCTTTCTTT.

V and J are TRBV27 and TRBJ1-4; D not resolved. Trimming took 2 bases from V and 8 from J, leaving 9 bases between them. This CDR3 spans 13 amino acids. Germline assignment: CDR1 MNHEY and CDR2 SMNVEV (reference sequence). The CDR3 DNA follows: TGTGCCAGCAGTTTAATCCGGGGAGAAAAACTGTTTTTT. Residues: CASSLIRGEKLFF. Complete variable domain (other parts from reference TRBV27 and TRBJ1-4): EAQVTQNPRYLITVTGKKLTVTCSQNMNHEYMSWYRQDPGLGLRQIYYSMNVEVTDKGDVPEGYKVSRKEKRNFPLILESPSPNQTSLYFCASSLIRGEKLFFGSGTQLSVL.

The J gene is TRBJ1-2, the V gene TRBV12-5, with a possible D match to TRBD1 (5 bases). V dropped 6 bases and J dropped 6 bases, with 17 bases sitting between them. The CDR3 contains 14 residues. Per germline, CDR1 LGHNT and CDR2 FRNRAP. The chain's CDR3 is CASGSGGVGDGYTF. CDR3 in DNA: TGTGCTAGTGGCTCGGGGGGAGTGGGCGATGGCTACACCTTC.

The V gene is TRBV6-6, the J gene TRBJ2-3, with TRBD2 matching over 11 bases. The germline V gene encodes CDR1 MNHNY and CDR2 SVGAGI (reference sequence). CDR3 size: 16 residues. The V segment lost 6 bases and the J segment 4 bases; nucleotides outside the gene matches: 9. Here the CDR3 DNA reads TGTGCCAGCAGACACCTTAGCGGGGGGGCCGCAGATACGCAGTATTTT. Its protein product is CASRHLSGGAADTQYF.

This chain uses TRBV9 with TRBJ2-1; D is possibly TRBD1 (5 bases). The V gene lost 3 bases and the J gene lost 4 bases, with 14 bases spanning the gap. The germline V gene has CDR1 SGDLS and CDR2 YYNGEE. The CDR3 consists of 15 residues. The CDR3 is CASSGSGWGYNEQFF. Written as DNA, the CDR3 is TGTGCCAGCAGCGGATCAGGGTGGGGATACAATGAGCAGTTCTTC.

In its sample, this clone was seen once. The rearrangement uses TRBV14 and TRBJ1-2; TRBD1 aligns across 7 bases. The V gene's germline CDR1 is SGHDN and CDR2 FVKESK. Trimming at V came to 4 bases and at J to 8 bases, leaving 10 bases not matched to a gene. The CDR3 covers 14 residues. The CDR3 nucleotides are TGTGCCAGCAGCCCCGGGACAGCAACATCGGGCTACACCTTC. Translating it yields CASSPGTATSGYTF.

This sequence joins TRBV5-4 and TRBJ2-1; 14 positions match TRBD2. CDR1 and CDR2 from the germline V gene are SGHNT and YYREEE (reference sequence). The V segment lost 3 bases and the J segment 1 base; nucleotides outside the gene matches: 12. CDR3 size: 20 residues. CDR3 sequence: CASSSRAGTSGGASYNEQFF. DNA for the CDR3: TGTGCCAGCAGCTCAAGGGCCGGGACTAGCGGGGGCGCGTCCTACAATGAGCAGTTCTTC.